These T cell receptor beta chains were read from a single sample in a study of T cells expressing NK-cell markers. From its re-call of the 5' RACE reads, TCRdb lists each CDR3 protein once, without DNA. The sample's table shows some 440,000 distinct CDR3 sequences. The sequenced sample was blood T cells: a sorted CD56 or NKG2C T cell subset, CD4+ or CD8+ T cells, or bulk PBMC T cells (not recorded which). These receptors all stem from a woman aged 50 to 60 in good health. Both conserved end residues are part of each CDR3.

j_call	v_call	cdr3_aa
TRBJ2-6	TRBV12-3/TRBV12-4	CASSSPRTGAGANVLTF
TRBJ2-5	TRBV5-1	CASSLEPGVGETQYF
TRBJ2-7	TRBV18	CASSPKVDTYEQYF
TRBJ2-1	TRBV30	CAWSVGGVYNEQFF
TRBJ1-2	TRBV20-1	CSARALTGGHGYTF
TRBJ2-1	TRBV24-1	CATRAGTYNEQFF
TRBJ2-6	TRBV7-3	CASSANRGGGGANVLTF
TRBJ2-7	TRBV5-5	CASSLETGSPYEQYF
TRBJ2-1	TRBV12-3/TRBV12-4	CASSFSLGGTGLNEQFF
TRBJ2-7	TRBV10-3	CAISEPGLAGTRSSYEQYF
TRBJ2-2	TRBV14	CASSRRQGGLGELFF
TRBJ1-3	TRBV11-2	CASSPLTEGNTIYF
TRBJ2-4	TRBV4-2	CASSQGGRGLAKNIQYF
TRBJ2-3	TRBV24-1	CATRDRSTDTQYF
TRBJ2-4	TRBV27	CASSRGAENIQYF
TRBJ2-6	TRBV7-8	CASSPGTPGANVLTF
TRBJ1-1	TRBV28	CASLDRGGTTEAFF
TRBJ1-2	TRBV7-6	CASSLGNTNYGYTF
TRBJ2-5	TRBV5-4	CASSSPKGAEEETQYF
TRBJ1-2	TRBV5-1	CASSPGDGVSSNYGYTF
TRBJ2-1	TRBV7-8	CASSPRTASGRDNEQFF
TRBJ1-1	TRBV5-5	CASSGRAMNTEAFF
TRBJ2-1	TRBV11-1	CASSSRSADNEQFF
TRBJ2-2	TRBV12-3/TRBV12-4	CASIPGLRGVSGELFF
TRBJ1-2	TRBV14	CASSQDLQGGLGYTF
TRBJ2-2	TRBV9	CASSPPAGELFF
TRBJ1-2	TRBV6-1	CASSEARGGGYTF
TRBJ1-1	TRBV15	CATSRGTHRAEAFF
TRBJ2-1	TRBV6-5	CASSYDRAHEQFF
TRBJ2-1	TRBV7-3	CASSSRLASYNEQFF
TRBJ2-3	TRBV15	CATSREAHNQYF
TRBJ2-5	TRBV6-1	CASSEARGRGETQYF
TRBJ2-7	TRBV24-1	CATSVSGRTYEQYF
TRBJ2-3	TRBV18	CASSLSYADTQYF
TRBJ2-6	TRBV6-1	CASRGRLAGAGANVLTF
TRBJ2-7	TRBV29-1	CSVEKGQGREQYF
TRBJ1-2	TRBV12-3/TRBV12-4	CASRASRGRGASLYGYTF
TRBJ2-1	TRBV7-6	CASSLAVGVTSGGNEQFF
TRBJ2-1	TRBV7-9	CASSIGTGGYEQFF
TRBJ2-7	TRBV4-1	CASGKPGTGSYEQYF
TRBJ2-7	TRBV29-1	CSVDLQGGYEQYF
TRBJ1-4	TRBV3-1	CASGGHPNEKLFF
TRBJ2-6	TRBV5-1	CASSTRVAGANVLTF
TRBJ2-3	TRBV29-1	CSVEVVAGELDTDTQYF
TRBJ2-1	TRBV10-3	CANRGQGGNEQFF
TRBJ2-4	TRBV7-9	CASSQRTGQNIQYF
TRBJ2-7	TRBV20-1	CSAVDRSYEQYF
TRBJ2-7	TRBV9	CASSGGLAARGSSYEQYF
TRBJ1-1	TRBV20-1	CSASGTGRGNTEAFF
TRBJ2-7	TRBV7-2	CASSHGTSGSMGYEQYF
TRBJ2-3	TRBV29-1	CSVAPDLAAADTQYF
TRBJ2-1	TRBV5-1	CASSPASGRNEQFF
TRBJ1-1	TRBV12-5	CASGPTRNTEAFF
TRBJ1-5	TRBV5-5	CASSLDPTGGYSNQPQHF
TRBJ2-5	TRBV12-3/TRBV12-4	CASQLAGGLSGETQYF